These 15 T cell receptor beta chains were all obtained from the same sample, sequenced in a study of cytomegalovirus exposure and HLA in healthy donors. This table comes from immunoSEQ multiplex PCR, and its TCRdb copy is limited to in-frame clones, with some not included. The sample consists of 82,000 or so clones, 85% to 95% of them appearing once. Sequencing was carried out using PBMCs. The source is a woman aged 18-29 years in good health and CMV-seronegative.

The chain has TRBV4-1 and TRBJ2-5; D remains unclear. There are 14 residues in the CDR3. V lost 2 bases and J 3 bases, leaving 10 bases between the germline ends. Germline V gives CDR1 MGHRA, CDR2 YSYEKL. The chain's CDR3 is CASSQPIQKETQYF. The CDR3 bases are TGCGCCAGCAGCCAACCCATACAGAAAGAGACCCAGTACTTC.

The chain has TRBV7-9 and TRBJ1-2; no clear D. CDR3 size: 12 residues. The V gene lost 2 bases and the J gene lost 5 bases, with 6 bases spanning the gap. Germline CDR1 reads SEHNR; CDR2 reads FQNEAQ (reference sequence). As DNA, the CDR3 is TGTGCCAGCAGCTTAAGCCTGTATGGCTACACCTTC. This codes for CASSLSLYGYTF.

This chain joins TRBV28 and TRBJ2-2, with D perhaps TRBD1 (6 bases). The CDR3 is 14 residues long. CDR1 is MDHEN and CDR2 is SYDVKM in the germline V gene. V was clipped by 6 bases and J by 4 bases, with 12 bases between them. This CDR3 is CASRDQGFTGELFF. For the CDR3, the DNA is TGTGCCAGCAGAGACCAGGGGTTCACCGGGGAGCTGTTTTTT. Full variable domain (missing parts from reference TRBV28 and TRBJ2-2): DVKVTQSSRYLVKRTGEKVFLECVQDMDHENMFWYRQDPGLGLRLIYFSYDVKMKEKGDIPEGYSVSREKKERFSLILESASTNQTSMYLCASRDQGFTGELFFGEGSRLTVL.

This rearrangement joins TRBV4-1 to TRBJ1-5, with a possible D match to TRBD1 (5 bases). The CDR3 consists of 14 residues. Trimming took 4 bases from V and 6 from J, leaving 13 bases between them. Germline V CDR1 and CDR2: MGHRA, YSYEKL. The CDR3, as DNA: TGCGCCAGCAGCCTCCCGGGGGGAGCTCAGCCCCAGCATTTT. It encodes CASSLPGGAQPQHF.

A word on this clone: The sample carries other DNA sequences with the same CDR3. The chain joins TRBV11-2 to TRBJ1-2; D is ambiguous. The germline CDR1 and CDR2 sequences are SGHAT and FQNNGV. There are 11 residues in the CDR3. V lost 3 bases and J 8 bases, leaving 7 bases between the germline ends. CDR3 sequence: CASSFRGGYTF. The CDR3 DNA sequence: TGTGCCAGCAGCTTCAGAGGGGGCTACACCTTC.

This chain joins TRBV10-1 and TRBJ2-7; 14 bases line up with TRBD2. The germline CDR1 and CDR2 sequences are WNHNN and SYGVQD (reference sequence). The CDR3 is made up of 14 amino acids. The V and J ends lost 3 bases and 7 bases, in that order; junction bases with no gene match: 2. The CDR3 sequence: CASSDGLAGGEQYF. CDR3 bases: TGCGCCAGCAGTGACGGACTAGCGGGGGGTGAGCAGTACTTC.

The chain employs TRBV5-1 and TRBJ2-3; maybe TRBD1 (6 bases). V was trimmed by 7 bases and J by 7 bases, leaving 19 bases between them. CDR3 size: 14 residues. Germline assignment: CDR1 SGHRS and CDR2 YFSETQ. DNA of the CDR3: TGCGCCAGCTTTAAGCCGGACAGTAGATATACGCAGTATTTT. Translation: CASFKPDSRYTQYF.

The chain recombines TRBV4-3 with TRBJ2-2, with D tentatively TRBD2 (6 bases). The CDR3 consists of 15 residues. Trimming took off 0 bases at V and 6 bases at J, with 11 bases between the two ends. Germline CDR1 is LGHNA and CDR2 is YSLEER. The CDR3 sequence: CASSQDRPGAGELFF. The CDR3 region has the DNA TGCGCCAGCAGCCAAGATCGGCCGGGAGCCGGGGAGCTGTTTTTT.

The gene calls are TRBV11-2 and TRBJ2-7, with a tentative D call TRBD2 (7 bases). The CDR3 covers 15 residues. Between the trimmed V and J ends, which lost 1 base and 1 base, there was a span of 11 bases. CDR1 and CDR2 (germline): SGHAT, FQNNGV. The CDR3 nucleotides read TGTGCCAGCAGCTTAGGGAGGGGGGGATCCTACGAGCAGTACTTC. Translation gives CASSLGRGGSYEQYF.

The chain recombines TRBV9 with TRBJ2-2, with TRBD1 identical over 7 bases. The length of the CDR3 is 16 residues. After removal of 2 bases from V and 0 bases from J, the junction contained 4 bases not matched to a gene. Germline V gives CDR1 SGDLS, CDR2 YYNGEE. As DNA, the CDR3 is TGTGCCAGCAGCGTCTGGGACAGCCCGAACACCGGGGAGCTGTTTTTT. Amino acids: CASSVWDSPNTGELFF.

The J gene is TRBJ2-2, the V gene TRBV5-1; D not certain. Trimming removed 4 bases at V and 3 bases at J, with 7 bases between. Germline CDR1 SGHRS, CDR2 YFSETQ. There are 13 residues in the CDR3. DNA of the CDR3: TGCGCCAGCAGCGCCCGGGACACCGGGGAGCTGTTTTTT. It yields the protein CASSARDTGELFF.

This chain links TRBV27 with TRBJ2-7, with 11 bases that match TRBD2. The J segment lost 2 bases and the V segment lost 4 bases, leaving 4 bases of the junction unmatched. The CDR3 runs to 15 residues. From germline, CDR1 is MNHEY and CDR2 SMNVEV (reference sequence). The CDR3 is CASSSGLAGAYEQYF. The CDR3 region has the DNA TGTGCCAGCAGTTCAGGACTAGCGGGCGCCTACGAGCAGTACTTC.

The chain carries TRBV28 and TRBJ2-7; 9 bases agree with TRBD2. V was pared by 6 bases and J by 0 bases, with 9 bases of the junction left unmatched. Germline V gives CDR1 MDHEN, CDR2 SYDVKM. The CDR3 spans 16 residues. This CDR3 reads CASSPIAGVSSYEQYF. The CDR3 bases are TGTGCCAGCAGCCCAATAGCGGGGGTGAGCTCCTACGAGCAGTACTTC.

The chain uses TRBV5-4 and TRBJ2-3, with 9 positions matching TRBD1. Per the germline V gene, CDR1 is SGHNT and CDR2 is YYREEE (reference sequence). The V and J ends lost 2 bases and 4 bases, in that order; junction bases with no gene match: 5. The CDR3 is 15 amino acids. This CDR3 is CASSLPGTGSDTQYF. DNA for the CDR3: TGTGCCAGCAGCTTACCCGGGACAGGGTCAGATACGCAGTATTTT. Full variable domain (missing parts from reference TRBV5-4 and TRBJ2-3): ETGVTQSPTHLIKTRGQQVTLRCSSQSGHNTVSWYQQALGQGPQFIFQYYREEENGRGNFPPRFSGLQFPNYSSELNVNALELDDSALYLCASSLPGTGSDTQYFGPGTRLTVL.

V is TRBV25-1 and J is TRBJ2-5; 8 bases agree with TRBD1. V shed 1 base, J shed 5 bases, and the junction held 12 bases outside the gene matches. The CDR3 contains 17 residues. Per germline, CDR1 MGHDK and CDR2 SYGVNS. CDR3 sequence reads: CASSESGRGQFGETQYF. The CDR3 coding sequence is TGTGCCAGCAGTGAATCAGGCAGGGGGCAATTTGGGGAGACCCAGTACTTC.